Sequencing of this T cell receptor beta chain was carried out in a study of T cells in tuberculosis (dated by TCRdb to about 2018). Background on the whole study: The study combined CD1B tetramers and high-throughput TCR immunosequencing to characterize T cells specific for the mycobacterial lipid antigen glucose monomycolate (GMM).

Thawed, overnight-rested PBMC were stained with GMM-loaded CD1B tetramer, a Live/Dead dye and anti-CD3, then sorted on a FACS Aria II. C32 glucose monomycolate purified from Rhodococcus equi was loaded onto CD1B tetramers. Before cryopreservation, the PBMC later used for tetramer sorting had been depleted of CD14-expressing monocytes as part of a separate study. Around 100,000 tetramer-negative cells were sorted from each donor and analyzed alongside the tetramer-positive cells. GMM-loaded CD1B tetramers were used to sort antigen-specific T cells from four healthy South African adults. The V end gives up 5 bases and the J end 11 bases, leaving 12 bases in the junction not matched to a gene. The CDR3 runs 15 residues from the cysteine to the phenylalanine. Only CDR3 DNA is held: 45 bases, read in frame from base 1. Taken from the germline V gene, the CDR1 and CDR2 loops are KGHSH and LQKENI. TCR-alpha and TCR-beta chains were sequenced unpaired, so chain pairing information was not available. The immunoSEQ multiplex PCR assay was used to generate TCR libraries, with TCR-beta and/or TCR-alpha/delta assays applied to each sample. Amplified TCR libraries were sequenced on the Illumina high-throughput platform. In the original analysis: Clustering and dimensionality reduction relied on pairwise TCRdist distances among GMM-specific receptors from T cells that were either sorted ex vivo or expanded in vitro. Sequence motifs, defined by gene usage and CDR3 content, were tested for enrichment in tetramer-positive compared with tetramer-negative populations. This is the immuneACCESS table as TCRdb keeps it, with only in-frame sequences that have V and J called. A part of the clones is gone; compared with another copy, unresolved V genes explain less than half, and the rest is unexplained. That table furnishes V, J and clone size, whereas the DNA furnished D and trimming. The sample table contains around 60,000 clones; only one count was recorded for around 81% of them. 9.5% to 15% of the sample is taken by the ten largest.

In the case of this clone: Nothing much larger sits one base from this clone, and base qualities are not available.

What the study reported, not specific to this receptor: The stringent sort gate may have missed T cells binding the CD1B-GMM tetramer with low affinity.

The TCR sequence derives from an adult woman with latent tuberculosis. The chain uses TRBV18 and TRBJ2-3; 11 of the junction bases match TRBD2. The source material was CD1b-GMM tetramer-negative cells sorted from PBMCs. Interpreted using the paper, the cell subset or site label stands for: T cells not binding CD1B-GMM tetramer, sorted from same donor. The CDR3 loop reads CASSAPSGGTDVQYF. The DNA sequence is TGTGCCAGCTCAGCCCCTAGCGGGGGGACCGACGTGCAGTATTTT.